This TCR beta chain was recorded in a study of blood T cell repertoires in COVID-19. Looking at the study overall: T cells, B-cell-depleted T cells, or PBMCs provided the cDNA or gDNA that served as material.

The germline V gene encodes CDR1 SGHNT and CDR2 YYREEE (reference sequence). V lost 0 bases to trimming and J lost 8 bases; unmatched junction nucleotides: 5. This CDR3 comprises 15 residues. Seattle-derived patients entered the study during active infection and were followed longitudinally. Clones were read by immunoSEQ multiplex PCR, and TCRdb kept only the in-frame ones, dropping some. The data show roughly 68,000 clones, about 90% seen once. This clone was detected once. This sequence was found in a woman aged 50 to 60 with COVID-19, enrolled during active disease. Material: peripheral blood. This chain connects TRBV5-4 to TRBJ2-1, with TRBD2 identical over 10 bases. The CDR3 region is CASSLGLAGADEQFF. The CDR3 DNA reads TGTGCCAGCAGCTTGGGGCTAGCGGGAGCAGATGAGCAGTTCTTC.